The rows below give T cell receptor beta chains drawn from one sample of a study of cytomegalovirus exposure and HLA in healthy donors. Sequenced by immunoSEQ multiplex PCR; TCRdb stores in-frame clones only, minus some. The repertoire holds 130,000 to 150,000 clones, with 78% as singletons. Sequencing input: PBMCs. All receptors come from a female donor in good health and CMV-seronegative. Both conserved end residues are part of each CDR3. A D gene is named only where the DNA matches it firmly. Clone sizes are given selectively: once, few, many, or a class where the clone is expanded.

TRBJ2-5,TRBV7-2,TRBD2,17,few,TGTGCCAGCAGCTTAGGGTTCGCGGGGGGGATGTGGGAGACCCAGTACTTC,CASSLGFAGGMWETQYF
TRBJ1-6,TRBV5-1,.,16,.,TGCGCCAGCAGCTTGGTCCCACAACCGGGGAATTCACCCCTCCACTTT,CASSLVPQPGNSPLHF
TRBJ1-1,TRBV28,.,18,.,TGTGCCAGCAGTTTAAGCGGGTGGACCCGGGACCGGCGAGAGAGAGCTTTCTTT,CASSLSGWTRDRRERAFF
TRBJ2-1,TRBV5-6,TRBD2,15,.,TGTGCCAGCAGCCCCTGGACTAGCGGAGACAATGAGCAGTTCTTC,CASSPWTSGDNEQFF
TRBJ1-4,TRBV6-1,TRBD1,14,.,TGTGCCAGCAGATTGGGACAGGGCTGGGAAAAACTGTTTTTT,CASRLGQGWEKLFF
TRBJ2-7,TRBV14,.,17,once,TGTGCCAGCAGCCAAGGTGTTTTAATGGGAGGCTCCTACGAGCAGTACTTC,CASSQGVLMGGSYEQYF
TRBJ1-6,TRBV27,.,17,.,TGTGCCAGCAGTTTATACCTGGGGGCGTCCTATAATTCACCCCTCCACTTT,CASSLYLGASYNSPLHF
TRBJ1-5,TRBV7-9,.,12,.,TGTTCCAGCAGCTCGGGAAATCAGCCCCAGCATTTT,CSSSSGNQPQHF
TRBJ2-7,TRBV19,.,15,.,TGTGCCAGTAGTATAGCAGCGCTCGCAAACTACGAGCAGTACTTC,CASSIAALANYEQYF
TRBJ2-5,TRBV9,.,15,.,TGTGCCAGCAGCGTAGGAGGAGGGGCGTCGGAGACCCAGTACTTC,CASSVGGGASETQYF
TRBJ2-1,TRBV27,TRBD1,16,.,TGTGCCAGCAGTCCGTGGACAGGGAAGGCCTACAATGAGCAGTTCTTC,CASSPWTGKAYNEQFF
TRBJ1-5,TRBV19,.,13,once,TGTGCCAGTAGACAGGACCTAAATCAGCCCCAGCATTTT,CASRQDLNQPQHF
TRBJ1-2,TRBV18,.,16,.,TGTGCCAGCTCACCCTCCCGGGACAAGTTTAACTATGGCTACACCTTC,CASSPSRDKFNYGYTF
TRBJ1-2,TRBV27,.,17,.,TGTGCCAGCAGTTCGCTTAGCTCAGGGGCTATGCGGTATGGCTACACCTTC,CASSSLSSGAMRYGYTF
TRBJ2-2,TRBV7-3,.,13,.,TGTGCCAGCAGCCAAGGGGGCACCGGGGAGCTGTTTTTT,CASSQGGTGELFF
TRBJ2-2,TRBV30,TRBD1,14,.,TGTGCCTCTTCCGGGACAGGGAACACCGGGGAGCTGTTTTTT,CASSGTGNTGELFF
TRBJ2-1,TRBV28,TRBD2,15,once,TGTGCCAGCAGTTTAACGGGACTAGGAGTCAATGAGCAGTTCTTC,CASSLTGLGVNEQFF
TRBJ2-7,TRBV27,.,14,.,TGTGCCAGCAGTTCCCTCAGGGATGGCTACGAGCAGTACTTC,CASSSLRDGYEQYF
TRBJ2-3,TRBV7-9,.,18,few,TGTGCCAGCAGCTTAACTCGAAGCGGCGTAGGAAGCACAGATACGCAGTATTTT,CASSLTRSGVGSTDTQYF
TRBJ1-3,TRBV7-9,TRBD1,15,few,TGTGCCAGCAGTTTCGTACAGGGGATTGAAAACACCATATATTTT,CASSFVQGIENTIYF